This TCR beta chain was sequenced in a study of OX40 agonist ivuxolimab in advanced cancers. The germline CDR1 and CDR2 sequences are SGHKS and YYEKEE (reference sequence). This CDR3 spans 13 amino acids. Trimming took off 4 bases at V and 4 bases at J, with 10 bases between the two ends. Assay: immunoSEQ multiplex PCR; the TCRdb copy retains only in-frame clones and omits some. The sample lists tens of thousands of clones, more than 80% seen once, with around 0.51% in the top ten. It was autoimmune disease history or systemic immunosuppression that excluded patients. The sequence came from an adult with an advanced solid tumor such as melanoma, head and neck, liver or kidney cancer. Sequencing was performed on CD4+ or CD8+ T cells sorted from blood, taken in a trial of the OX40 agonist ivuxolimab. V usage is TRBV5-5 and J usage is TRBJ2-3; D may match TRBD1 or TRBD2 (5 bases each). In nucleotides, the CDR3 is TGTGCCAGCAGCCCCCGGGACGCAGATACGCAGTATTTT. Its translation is CASSPRDADTQYF.